The 3 T cell receptor beta chains listed next were all sequenced from one sample in a study of post-analysis software for immune sequencing data. Study results and caveats: When patients were compared with controls, 4 or 5 TRBV segments were more frequent, TRBV5-6, TRBV5-1 and TRBV20-1 among them.

Antigen specificity for these receptors is unknown. The library was made from cDNA and included unique molecular identifiers. TCRdb reprocessed the PCR reads via MiXCR and lists one record per CDR3 protein. The sample contains about 820,000 distinct CDR3 sequences, 53% of which appear only once. Source material: blood. The receptors originated from a girl aged 10 to 17 with multiple sclerosis.

V usage is TRBV19 and J usage is TRBJ1-1; 8 bases align to TRBD1. Germline V gene sequence: CDR1 LNHDA, CDR2 SQIVND (reference sequence). CDR3 length equals 15 residues. V lost 3 bases and J lost 1; bases outside the gene matches: 4. CDR3 nucleotide sequence: TGTGCCAGTAGTATGGCCGGGACAGGGAACACTGAAGCTTTCTTT. This translates into CASSMAGTGNTEAFF.

V is TRBV25-1 and J is TRBJ2-1; tentative D call: TRBD2 (6 bases). CDR1 and CDR2 (germline): MGHDK, SYGVNS. This CDR3 has 15 residues. Trimming removed 9 bases from V and 1 base from J, with 16 bases in between. CDR3 sequence: CARLRAGSSYNEQFF. The CDR3 DNA follows: TGTGCCAGGCTTCGCGCGGGGTCATCCTACAATGAGCAGTTCTTC.

This chain links TRBV30 with TRBJ1-2; possibly TRBD1 for D (5 bases). V was cut by 4 bases and J by 4 bases, with 13 bases left in between. Looked up from germline, CDR1 is GTSNPN and CDR2 is SVGIG (reference sequence). The CDR3 is 13 amino acids. The CDR3 DNA is TGTGCCTGGATGGCAGGGAGAGGCTATGGCTACACCTTC. Encoded protein: CAWMAGRGYGYTF.